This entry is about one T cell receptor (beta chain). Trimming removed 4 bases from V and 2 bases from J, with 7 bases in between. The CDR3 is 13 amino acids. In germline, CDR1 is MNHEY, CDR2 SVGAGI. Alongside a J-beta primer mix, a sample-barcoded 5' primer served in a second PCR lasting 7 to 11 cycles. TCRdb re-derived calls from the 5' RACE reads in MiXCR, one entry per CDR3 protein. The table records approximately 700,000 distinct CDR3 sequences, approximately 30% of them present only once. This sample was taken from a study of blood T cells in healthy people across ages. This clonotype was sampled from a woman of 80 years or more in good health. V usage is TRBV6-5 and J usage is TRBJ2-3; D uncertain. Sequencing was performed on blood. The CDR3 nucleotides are TGTGCCAGCAGTTCTTGGGACACAGATACGCAGTATTTT. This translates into CASSSWDTDTQYF.